This T cell receptor beta chain was captured by sequencing in a study of blood T cell repertoires in COVID-19. At the level of the study: Spain, Italy and the United States supplied samples that represented acute and convalescent COVID-19.

The CDR3 is 14 amino acids. Germline-derived CDR1 and CDR2 are MNHNS and SASEGT. Trimming removed 3 bases at V and 4 bases at J, with 12 bases between. Assay used: immunoSEQ multiplex PCR; TCRdb lists only in-frame clones, some missing. The sample has 400,000 or so clones, 80% to 90% seen once. Ages ranged from about 18 to 100 years, with residence in some 25 US areas. Cohorts were determined from participant-reported clinical history. This sequence originates from a man younger than 40 who had recovered from COVID-19. Sequenced material: PBMCs or T cells enriched from blood (not recorded which). This chain connects TRBV6-1 to TRBJ1-2, with D unclear. For the CDR3, the DNA is TGTGCCAGCAGTGACGTACCCGGGTTCTATGGCTACACCTTC. Translating gives CASSDVPGFYGYTF.